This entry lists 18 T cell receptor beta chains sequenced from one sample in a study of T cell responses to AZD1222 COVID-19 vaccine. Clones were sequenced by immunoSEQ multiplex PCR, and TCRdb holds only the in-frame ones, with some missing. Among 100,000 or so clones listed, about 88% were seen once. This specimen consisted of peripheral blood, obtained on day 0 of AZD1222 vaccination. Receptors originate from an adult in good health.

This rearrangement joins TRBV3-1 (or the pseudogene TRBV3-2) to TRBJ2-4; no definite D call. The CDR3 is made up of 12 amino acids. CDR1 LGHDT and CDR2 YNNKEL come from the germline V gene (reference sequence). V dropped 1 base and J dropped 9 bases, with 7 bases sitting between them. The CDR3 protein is CASSQGEGIQYF. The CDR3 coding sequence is TGTGCCAGCAGCCAAGGGGAAGGCATTCAGTACTTC.

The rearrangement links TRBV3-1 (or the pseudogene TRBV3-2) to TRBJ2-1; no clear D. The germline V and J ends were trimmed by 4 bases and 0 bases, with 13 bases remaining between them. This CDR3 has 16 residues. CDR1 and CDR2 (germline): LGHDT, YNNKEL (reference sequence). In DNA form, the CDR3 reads TGTGCCAGCAGCCCGTGGGTGGGTAGCTCCTACAATGAGCAGTTCTTC. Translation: CASSPWVGSSYNEQFF.

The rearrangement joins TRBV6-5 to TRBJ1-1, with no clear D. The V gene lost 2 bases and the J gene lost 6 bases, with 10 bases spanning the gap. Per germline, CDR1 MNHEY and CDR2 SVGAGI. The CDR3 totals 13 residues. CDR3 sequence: CASSYTRFAEAFF. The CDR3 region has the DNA TGTGCCAGCAGTTACACTCGGTTCGCTGAAGCTTTCTTT.

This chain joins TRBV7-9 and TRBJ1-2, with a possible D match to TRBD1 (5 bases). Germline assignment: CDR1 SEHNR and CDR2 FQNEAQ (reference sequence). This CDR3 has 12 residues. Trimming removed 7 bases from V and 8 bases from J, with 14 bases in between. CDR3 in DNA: TGTGCCAGCACCGATTCGGGGGGAGGCTACACCTTC. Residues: CASTDSGGGYTF.

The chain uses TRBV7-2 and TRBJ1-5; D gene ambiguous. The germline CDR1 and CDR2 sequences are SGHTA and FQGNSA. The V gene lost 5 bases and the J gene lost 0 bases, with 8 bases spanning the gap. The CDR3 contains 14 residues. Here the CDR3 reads CASSPDYSNQPQHF. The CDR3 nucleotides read TGTGCCAGCAGCCCCGATTATAGCAATCAGCCCCAGCATTTT.

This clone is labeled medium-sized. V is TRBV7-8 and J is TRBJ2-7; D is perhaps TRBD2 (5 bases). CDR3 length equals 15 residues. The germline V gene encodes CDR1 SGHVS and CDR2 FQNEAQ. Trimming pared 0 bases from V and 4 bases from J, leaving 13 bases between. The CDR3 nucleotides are TGTGCCAGCAGCTTAGCGTACCAAGGCGGGTACGAGCAGTACTTC. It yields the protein CASSLAYQGGYEQYF.

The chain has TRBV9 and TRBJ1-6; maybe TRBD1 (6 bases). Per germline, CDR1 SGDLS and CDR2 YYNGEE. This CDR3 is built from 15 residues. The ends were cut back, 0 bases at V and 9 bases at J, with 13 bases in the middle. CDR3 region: CASSVEAGAGSPLHF. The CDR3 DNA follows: TGTGCCAGCAGCGTAGAGGCAGGGGCGGGTTCACCCCTCCACTTT.

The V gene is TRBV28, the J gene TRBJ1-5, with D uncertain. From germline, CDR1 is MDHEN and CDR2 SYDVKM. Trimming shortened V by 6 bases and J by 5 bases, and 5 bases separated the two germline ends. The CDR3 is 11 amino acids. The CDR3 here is CASRGDQPQHF. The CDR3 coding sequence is TGTGCCAGCAGAGGTGATCAGCCCCAGCATTTT. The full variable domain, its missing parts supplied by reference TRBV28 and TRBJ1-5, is DVKVTQSSRYLVKRTGEKVFLECVQDMDHENMFWYRQDPGLGLRLIYFSYDVKMKEKGDIPEGYSVSREKKERFSLILESASTNQTSMYLCASRGDQPQHFGDGTRLSIL.

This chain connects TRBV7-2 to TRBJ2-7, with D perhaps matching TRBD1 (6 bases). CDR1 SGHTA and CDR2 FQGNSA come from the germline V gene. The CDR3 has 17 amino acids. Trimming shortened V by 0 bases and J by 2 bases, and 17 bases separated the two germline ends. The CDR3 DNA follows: TGTGCCAGCAGCTTAGCCATACAGGGTATATTGGCCTACGAGCAGTACTTC. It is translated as CASSLAIQGILAYEQYF.

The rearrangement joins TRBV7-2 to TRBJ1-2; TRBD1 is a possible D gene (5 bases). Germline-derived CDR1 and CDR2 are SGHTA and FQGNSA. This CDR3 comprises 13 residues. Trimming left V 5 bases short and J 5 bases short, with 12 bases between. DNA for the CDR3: TGTGCCAGCAGCCGGCCCGGGGCTTATGGCTACACCTTC. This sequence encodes CASSRPGAYGYTF. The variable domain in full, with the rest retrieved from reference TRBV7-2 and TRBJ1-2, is GAGVSQSPSNKVTEKGKDVELRCDPISGHTALYWYRQSLGQGLEFLIYFQGNSAPDKSGLPSDRFSAERTGGSVSTLTIQRTQQEDSAVYLCASSRPGAYGYTFGSGTRLTVV.

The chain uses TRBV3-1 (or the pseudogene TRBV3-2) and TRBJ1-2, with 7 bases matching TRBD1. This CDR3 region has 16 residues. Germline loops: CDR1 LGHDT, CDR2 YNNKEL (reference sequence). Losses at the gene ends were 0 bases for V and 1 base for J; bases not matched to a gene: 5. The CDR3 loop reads CASSQDQGVYNYGYTF. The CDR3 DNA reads TGTGCCAGCAGCCAAGATCAGGGGGTTTATAACTATGGCTACACCTTC.

The CDR3 DNA reads as TGTGCCAGCAGCTTAGGGGCGGGGACAGGGACGTATGGCTACACCTTC. The encoded protein is CASSLGAGTGTYGYTF. V and J are TRBV7-9 and TRBJ1-2; TRBD1 aligns across 9 bases. The CDR3 covers 16 residues. Germline V gives CDR1 SEHNR, CDR2 FQNEAQ (reference sequence). V was pared by 1 base and J by 5 bases, with 8 bases of the junction left unmatched.

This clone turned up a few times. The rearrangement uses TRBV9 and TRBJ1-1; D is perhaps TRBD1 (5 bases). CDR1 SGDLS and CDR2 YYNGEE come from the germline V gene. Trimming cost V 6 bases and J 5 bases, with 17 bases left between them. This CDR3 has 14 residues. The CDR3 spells CASTPGHLSTEAFF. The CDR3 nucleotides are TGTGCCAGCACCCCCGGACATTTGAGTACTGAAGCTTTCTTT.

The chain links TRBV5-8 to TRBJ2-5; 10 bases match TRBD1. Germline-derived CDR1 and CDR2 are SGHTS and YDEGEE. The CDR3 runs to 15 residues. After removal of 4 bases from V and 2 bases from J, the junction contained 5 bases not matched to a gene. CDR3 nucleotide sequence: TGTGCCAGCAGCGAGGGACAGGGGCCACAAGAGACCCAGTACTTC. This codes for CASSEGQGPQETQYF.

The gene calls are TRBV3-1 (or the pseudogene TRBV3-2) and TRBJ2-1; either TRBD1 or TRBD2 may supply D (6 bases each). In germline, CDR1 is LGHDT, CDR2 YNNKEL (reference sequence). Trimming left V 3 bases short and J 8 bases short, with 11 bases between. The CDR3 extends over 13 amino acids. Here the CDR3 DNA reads TGTGCCAGCAGCCACGGGGGCAGGGATGAGCAGTTCTTC. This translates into CASSHGGRDEQFF.

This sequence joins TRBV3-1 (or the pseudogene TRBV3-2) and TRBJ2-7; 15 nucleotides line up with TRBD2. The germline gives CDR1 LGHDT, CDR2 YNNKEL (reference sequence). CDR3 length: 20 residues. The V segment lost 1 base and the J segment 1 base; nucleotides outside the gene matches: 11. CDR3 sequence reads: CASSQGVAGLAGGRSYEQYF. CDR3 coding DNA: TGTGCCAGCAGCCAAGGGGTGGCTGGACTAGCGGGAGGGCGTTCCTACGAGCAGTACTTC.

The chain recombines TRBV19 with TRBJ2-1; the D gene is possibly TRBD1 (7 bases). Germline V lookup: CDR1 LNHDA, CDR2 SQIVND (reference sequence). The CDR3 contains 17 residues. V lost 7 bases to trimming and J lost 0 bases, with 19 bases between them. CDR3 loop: CASKAGGSGFSYNEQFF. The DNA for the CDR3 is TGTGCCAGTAAGGCAGGGGGGAGCGGGTTCTCCTACAATGAGCAGTTCTTC. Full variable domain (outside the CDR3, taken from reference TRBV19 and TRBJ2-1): DGGITQSPKYLFRKEGQNVTLSCEQNLNHDAMYWYRQDPGQGLRLIYYSQIVNDFQKGDIAEGYSVSREKKESFPLTVTSAQKNPTAFYLCASKAGGSGFSYNEQFFGPGTRLTVL.

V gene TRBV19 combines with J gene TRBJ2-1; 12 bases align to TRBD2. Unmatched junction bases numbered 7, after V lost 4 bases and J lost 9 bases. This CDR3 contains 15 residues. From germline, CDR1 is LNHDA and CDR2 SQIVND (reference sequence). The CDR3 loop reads CASSRSTSGSLEQFF. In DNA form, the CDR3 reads TGTGCCAGTAGTAGATCGACTAGCGGGAGCCTTGAGCAGTTCTTC.